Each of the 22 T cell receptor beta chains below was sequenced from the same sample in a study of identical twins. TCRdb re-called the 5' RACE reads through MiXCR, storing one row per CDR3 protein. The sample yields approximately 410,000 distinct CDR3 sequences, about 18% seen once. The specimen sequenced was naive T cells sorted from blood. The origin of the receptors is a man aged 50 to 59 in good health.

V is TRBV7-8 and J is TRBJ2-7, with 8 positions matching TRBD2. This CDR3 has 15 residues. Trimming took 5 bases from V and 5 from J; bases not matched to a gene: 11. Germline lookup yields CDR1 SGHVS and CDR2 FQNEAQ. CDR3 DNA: TGTGCCAGCAGCGCCTCCGGGACTAGAGGTGACGAGCAGTACTTC. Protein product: CASSASGTRGDEQYF.

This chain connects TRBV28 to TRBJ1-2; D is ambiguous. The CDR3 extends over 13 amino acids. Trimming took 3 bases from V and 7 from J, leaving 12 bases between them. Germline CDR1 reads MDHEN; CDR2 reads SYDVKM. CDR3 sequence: CASSFSGYRGYTF. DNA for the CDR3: TGTGCCAGCAGTTTTTCGGGATATCGTGGCTACACCTTC.

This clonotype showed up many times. The CDR3 loop is CASSGTGAYNEQFF. The DNA of the CDR3 is TGTGCCAGCTCGGGGACAGGGGCCTACAATGAGCAGTTCTTC. The chain uses TRBV18 and TRBJ2-1; the match to TRBD1 covers 10 bases. Germline V CDR1 and CDR2: KGHSH, LQKENI. This CDR3 is built from 14 residues. After removal of 6 bases from V and 2 bases from J, the junction contained 1 base not matched to a gene.

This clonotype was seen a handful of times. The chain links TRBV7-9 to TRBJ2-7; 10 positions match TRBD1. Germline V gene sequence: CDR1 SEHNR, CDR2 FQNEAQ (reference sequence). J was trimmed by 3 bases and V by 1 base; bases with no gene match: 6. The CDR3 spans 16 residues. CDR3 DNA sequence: TGTGCCAGCAGCTTAGTTTTTGGGACAGGGGACTACGAGCAGTACTTC. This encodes CASSLVFGTGDYEQYF.

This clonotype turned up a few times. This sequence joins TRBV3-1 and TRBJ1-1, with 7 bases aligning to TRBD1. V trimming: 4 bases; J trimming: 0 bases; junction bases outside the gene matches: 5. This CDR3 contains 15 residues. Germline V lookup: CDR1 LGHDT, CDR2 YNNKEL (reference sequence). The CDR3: CASSRSGQMNTEAFF. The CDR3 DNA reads TGTGCCAGCAGCCGCTCGGGACAGATGAACACTGAAGCTTTCTTT.

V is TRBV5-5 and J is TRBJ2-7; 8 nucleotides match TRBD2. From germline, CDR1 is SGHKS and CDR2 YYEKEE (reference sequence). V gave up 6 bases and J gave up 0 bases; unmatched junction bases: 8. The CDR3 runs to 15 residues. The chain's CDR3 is CASIPGGSGSYEQYF. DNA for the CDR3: TGTGCCAGCATCCCGGGAGGGTCTGGCTCCTACGAGCAGTACTTC.

The CDR3 protein is CASSQDRGRAGGTDTQYF. In DNA form, the CDR3 reads TGTGCCAGCAGCCAAGATAGGGGACGAGCGGGGGGGACAGATACGCAGTATTTT. The rearrangement uses TRBV4-2 and TRBJ2-3; 10 nucleotides agree with TRBD2. This CDR3 is 18 amino acids long. Trimming cost V 0 bases and J 3 bases; bases outside gene matches: 9. Germline CDR1 reads LGHNA; CDR2 reads YNFKEQ.

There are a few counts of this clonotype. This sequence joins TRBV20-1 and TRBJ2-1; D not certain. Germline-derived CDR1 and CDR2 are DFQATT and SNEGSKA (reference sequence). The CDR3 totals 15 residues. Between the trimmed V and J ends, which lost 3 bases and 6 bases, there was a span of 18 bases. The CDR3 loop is CSARSLTQALNEQFF. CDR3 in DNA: TGCAGTGCTAGGAGTCTGACCCAAGCGCTCAATGAGCAGTTCTTC.

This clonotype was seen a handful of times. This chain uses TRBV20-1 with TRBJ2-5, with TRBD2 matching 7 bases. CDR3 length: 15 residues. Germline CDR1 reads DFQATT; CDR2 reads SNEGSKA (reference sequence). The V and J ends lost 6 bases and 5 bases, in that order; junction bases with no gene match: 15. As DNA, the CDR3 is TGCAGTGCCGAGAGACTAGCTGCACTCGGTGAGACCCAGTACTTC. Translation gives CSAERLAALGETQYF.

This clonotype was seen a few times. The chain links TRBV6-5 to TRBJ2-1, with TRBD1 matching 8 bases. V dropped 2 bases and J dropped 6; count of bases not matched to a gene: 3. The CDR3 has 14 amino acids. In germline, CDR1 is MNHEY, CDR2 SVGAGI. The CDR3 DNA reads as TGTGCCAGCAGTTACGGGACAGGTATCAATGAGCAGTTCTTC. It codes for CASSYGTGINEQFF.

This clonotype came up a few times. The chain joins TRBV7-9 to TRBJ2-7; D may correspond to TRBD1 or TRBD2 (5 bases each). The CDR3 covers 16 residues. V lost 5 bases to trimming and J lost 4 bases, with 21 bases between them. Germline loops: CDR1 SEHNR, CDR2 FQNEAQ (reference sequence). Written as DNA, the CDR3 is TGTGCCAGCAGCCCAGTTGAGGGGCAGCAAAAGTACGAGCAGTACTTC. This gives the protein CASSPVEGQQKYEQYF.

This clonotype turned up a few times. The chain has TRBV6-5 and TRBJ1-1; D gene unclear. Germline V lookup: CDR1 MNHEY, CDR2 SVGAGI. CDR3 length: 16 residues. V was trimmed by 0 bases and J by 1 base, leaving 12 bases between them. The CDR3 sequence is CASSYSAQTKNTEAFF. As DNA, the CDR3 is TGTGCCAGCAGTTACTCCGCCCAGACTAAGAACACTGAAGCTTTCTTT.

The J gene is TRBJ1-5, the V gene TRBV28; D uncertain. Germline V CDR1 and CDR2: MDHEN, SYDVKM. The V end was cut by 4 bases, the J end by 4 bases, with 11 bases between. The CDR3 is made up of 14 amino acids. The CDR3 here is CASSWARPNQPQHF. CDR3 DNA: TGTGCCAGCAGTTGGGCCAGGCCGAATCAGCCCCAGCATTTT.

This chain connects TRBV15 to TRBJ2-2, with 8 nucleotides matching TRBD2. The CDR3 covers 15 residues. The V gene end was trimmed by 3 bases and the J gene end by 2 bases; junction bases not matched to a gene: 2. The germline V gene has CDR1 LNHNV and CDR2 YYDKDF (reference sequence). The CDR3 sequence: CATSSRGGNTGELFF. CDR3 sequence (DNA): TGTGCCACCAGCAGTCGGGGGGGAAACACCGGGGAGCTGTTTTTT.

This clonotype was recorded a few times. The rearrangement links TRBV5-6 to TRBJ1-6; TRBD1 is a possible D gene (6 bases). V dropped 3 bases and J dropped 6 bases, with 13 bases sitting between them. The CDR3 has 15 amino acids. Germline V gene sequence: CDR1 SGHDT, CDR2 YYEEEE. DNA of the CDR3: TGTGCCAGCAGCTCCACCGACAGGACTAATTCACCCCTCCACTTT. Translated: CASSSTDRTNSPLHF.

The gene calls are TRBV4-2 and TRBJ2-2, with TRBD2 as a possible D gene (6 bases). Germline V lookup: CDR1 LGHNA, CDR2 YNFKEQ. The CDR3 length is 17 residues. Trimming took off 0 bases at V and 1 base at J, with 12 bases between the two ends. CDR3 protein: CASSQEFSGVNTGELFF. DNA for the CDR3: TGTGCCAGCAGCCAAGAGTTTTCGGGGGTGAACACCGGGGAGCTGTTTTTT.

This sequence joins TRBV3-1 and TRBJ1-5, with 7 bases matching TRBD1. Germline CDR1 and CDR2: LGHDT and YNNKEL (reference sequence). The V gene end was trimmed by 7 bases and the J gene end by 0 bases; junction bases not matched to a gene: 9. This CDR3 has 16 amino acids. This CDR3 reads CASMDSGTASNQPQHF. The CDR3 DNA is TGTGCCAGCATGGATTCCGGGACAGCTAGCAATCAGCCCCAGCATTTT.

Here the CDR3 DNA reads TGCAGTGCCCTCCAGCGGGAGAAATACGAGCAGTACTTC. It specifies CSALQREKYEQYF. V gene TRBV20-1 combines with J gene TRBJ2-7; 8 bases match TRBD2. Germline V gives CDR1 DFQATT, CDR2 SNEGSKA (reference sequence). The trim removed 6 bases at V and 4 bases at J, leaving 8 bases unmatched. This CDR3 is built from 13 residues.

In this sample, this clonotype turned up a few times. Here the CDR3 reads CASSPTRQGIETQYF. The CDR3 region has the DNA TGTGCCAGCAGCCCGACCCGACAGGGGATTGAGACCCAGTACTTC. The chain has TRBV13 and TRBJ2-5; TRBD1 matches 8 bases. Germline CDR1 is PRHDT and CDR2 is FYEKMQ (reference sequence). V was clipped by 5 bases and J by 5 bases; unmatched bases: 10. The CDR3 runs to 15 residues.

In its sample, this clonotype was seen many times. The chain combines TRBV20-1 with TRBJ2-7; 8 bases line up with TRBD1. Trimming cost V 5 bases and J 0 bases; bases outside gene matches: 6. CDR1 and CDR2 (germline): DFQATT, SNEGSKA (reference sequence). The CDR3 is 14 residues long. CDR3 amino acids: CSAPLRGPSYEQYF. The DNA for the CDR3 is TGCAGTGCTCCCCTCAGGGGGCCCTCCTACGAGCAGTACTTC.

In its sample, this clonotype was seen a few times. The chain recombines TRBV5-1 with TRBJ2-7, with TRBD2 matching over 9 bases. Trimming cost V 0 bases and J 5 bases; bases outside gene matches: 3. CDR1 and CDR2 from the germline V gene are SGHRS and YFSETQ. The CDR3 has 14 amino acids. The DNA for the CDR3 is TGCGCCAGCAGCTTGGAACTAGCGGGCGACGAGCAGTACTTC. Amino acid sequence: CASSLELAGDEQYF.

CDR3 region: CSVDGGTSGSWANEQFF. Here the CDR3 DNA reads TGCAGCGTTGATGGCGGGACTAGCGGGAGTTGGGCCAATGAGCAGTTCTTC. The J gene is TRBJ2-1, the V gene TRBV29-1; 14 bases match TRBD2. V trimming: 3 bases; J trimming: 6 bases; junction bases outside the gene matches: 10. Germline values: CDR1 SQVTM, CDR2 ANQGSEA. The CDR3 is made up of 17 amino acids.